A single sample is the source of the 16 T cell receptor beta chains below, sequenced in a study of beta chain features in type 1 diabetes. Study results and limitations: TCRB CDR3s from Type 1 diabetes patients were moderately but significantly shorter in all four CD4+ subsets.

No antigen has been identified for these receptors. cDNA synthesis used the whole RNA isolate, giving expressed TCRB sequences. Clones were read by immunoSEQ multiplex PCR, and TCRdb kept only the in-frame ones, dropping some. The data show around 650,000 clones, around 12% seen once. Source material: naive CD4+ T cells from blood. The receptor source for this set is a man aged 30 to 39 with type 1 diabetes.

This chain joins TRBV18 and TRBJ1-2; no firm D call. Per the germline V gene, CDR1 is KGHSH and CDR2 is LQKENI. The CDR3 totals 16 residues. Between the trimmed V and J ends, which lost 4 bases and 4 bases, there was a span of 19 bases. DNA for the CDR3: TGTGCCAGCTCACAAAAAGACCCGGACCATGGCTATGGCTACACCTTC. As protein: CASSQKDPDHGYGYTF.

The V call is TRBV9, the J call TRBJ2-2, with TRBD1 matching 8 bases. The length of the CDR3 is 14 residues. With V trimmed by 5 bases and J by 4 bases, 4 bases remained unmatched. Per the germline V gene, CDR1 is SGDLS and CDR2 is YYNGEE. The CDR3 sequence is CASRIQGGTGELFF. CDR3 bases: TGTGCCAGCAGGATACAGGGGGGCACCGGGGAGCTGTTTTTT.

In its sample, this clone was seen a few times. V and J are TRBV19 and TRBJ2-1; weak D call: TRBD2 (5 bases). Germline V gene sequence: CDR1 LNHDA, CDR2 SQIVND (reference sequence). The V and J ends lost 1 base and 0 bases respectively, with 10 bases between them. This CDR3 has 16 amino acids. In DNA form, the CDR3 reads TGTGCCAGTAGTATAGCAAGCGGCACCTCCTACAATGAGCAGTTCTTC. Its translation: CASSIASGTSYNEQFF.

This clone has just a few counts. The rearrangement joins TRBV9 to TRBJ2-5; D is uncertain. The J call may not be correct, given that the DNA end is closer to TRBJ2-7. The CDR3 length is 15 residues. The germline gives CDR1 SGDLS, CDR2 YYNGEE. CDR3 region: CASSVAPTAFNEQYF. CDR3 DNA sequence: TGTGCCAGCAGCGTAGCCCCCACGGCGTTTAACGAGCAGTACTTC.

CDR3 sequence: CASSPAPGTGYTGELFF. CDR3 sequence (DNA): TGTGCCAGCAGCCCCGCCCCCGGGACAGGCTACACCGGGGAGCTGTTTTTT. The chain recombines TRBV27 with TRBJ2-2; 8 bases are a match to TRBD1. Losses at the gene ends were 6 bases for V and 3 bases for J; bases not matched to a gene: 12. Germline CDR1 is MNHEY and CDR2 is SMNVEV (reference sequence). CDR3 length: 17 residues.

The chain employs TRBV7-9 and TRBJ2-3, with D perhaps matching TRBD2 (5 bases). This CDR3 spans 14 amino acids. The V and J ends lost 1 base and 1 base respectively, with 6 bases between them. From germline, CDR1 is SEHNR and CDR2 FQNEAQ (reference sequence). The CDR3: CASSLDGGTDTQYF. The CDR3 region has the DNA TGTGCCAGCAGCTTAGACGGGGGCACAGATACGCAGTATTTT.

This clone has only a few counts. The V and J genes are TRBV29-1 and TRBJ1-1, with TRBD1 identical over 7 bases. Trimming at V came to 7 bases and at J to 3 bases, leaving 8 bases not matched to a gene. The germline CDR1 and CDR2 sequences are SQVTM and ANQGSEA. The CDR3 is 13 residues long. This CDR3 reads CSGSRTGDTEAFF. DNA of the CDR3: TGCAGCGGGAGTCGGACAGGAGACACTGAAGCTTTCTTT.

For the CDR3, the DNA is TGCGCCAGCATAACTGATAGCAATCAGCCCCAGCATTTT. This sequence encodes CASITDSNQPQHF. This chain links TRBV5-1 with TRBJ1-5; D gene unclear. Germline V CDR1 and CDR2: SGHRS, YFSETQ. The CDR3 has 13 residues. V lost 6 bases, J lost 0 bases, and 7 bases lay in between.

This clone has just a few counts. The chain recombines TRBV27 with TRBJ2-3; D is ambiguous. CDR3 length: 8 amino acids. Germline CDR1 is MNHEY and CDR2 is SMNVEV (reference sequence). CDR3 region: CGPDTQYF. The CDR3 DNA reads TGTGGTCCAGATACGCAGTATTTT.

This clone was detected only a few times. This chain links TRBV11-2 with TRBJ2-7; D not resolved. The CDR3 loop spans 10 amino acids. V lost 8 bases, J lost 7 bases, and 9 bases lay in between. The germline CDR1 and CDR2 sequences are SGHAT and FQNNGV. This CDR3 is CASSAREQYF. The CDR3 DNA follows: TGTGCCAGCTCCGCGAGGGAGCAGTACTTC.

The chain uses TRBV29-1 and TRBJ1-2, with TRBD1 as a possible D gene (5 bases). The CDR3 is made up of 13 amino acids. V shed 2 bases and J shed 7 bases, with 14 bases lying between them. CDR1 and CDR2 from the germline V gene are SQVTM and ANQGSEA. The CDR3 DNA is TGCAGCGTTGAACAGTTGGGAGGGGCTGGCTACACCTTC. It codes for CSVEQLGGAGYTF. The variable domain in full, with the rest retrieved from reference TRBV29-1 and TRBJ1-2, is SAVISQKPSRDICQRGTSLTIQCQVDSQVTMMFWYRQQPGQSLTLIATANQGSEATYESGFVIDKFPISRPNLTFSTLTVSNMSPEDSSIYLCSVEQLGGAGYTFGSGTRLTVV.

There are a few counts of this clone. This chain uses TRBV25-1 with TRBJ1-5, with D perhaps TRBD1 (5 bases). CDR1 is MGHDK, CDR2 SYGVNS, per germline. With 8 bases removed from V and 9 bases from J, the gap between germline ends came to 17 bases. This CDR3 spans 13 amino acids. The CDR3 nucleotides are TGTGCCAGCCTCGGACACGGAGCAGGGCCCCAGCATTTT. This encodes CASLGHGAGPQHF.

This clone appeared a single time. This sequence joins TRBV18 and TRBJ1-5, with TRBD1 matching 9 bases. The CDR3 consists of 16 residues. Losses at the gene ends were 6 bases for V and 3 bases for J; bases not matched to a gene: 9. In germline, CDR1 is KGHSH, CDR2 LQKENI. CDR3 in DNA: TGTGCCAGCTCGCCCTGGGACAGGGATACCAATCAGCCCCAGCATTTT. Residues: CASSPWDRDTNQPQHF.

The chain has TRBV10-3 and TRBJ2-5; 7 nucleotides match TRBD2. The CDR3 length is 16 residues. The germline V gene encodes CDR1 ENHRY and CDR2 SYGVKD. V lost 0 bases, J lost 5 bases, and 9 bases stayed unmatched. As DNA, the CDR3 is TGTGCCATCAGTGAGTCTAGTTTGGGAGGGTTGGAGACCCAGTACTTC. Translated, it gives CAISESSLGGLETQYF.

Note on this clone: This sample also contains other DNA sequences that code for the same CDR3. The rearrangement links TRBV28 to TRBJ2-3; no firm D call. Trimming took 9 bases from V and 0 from J, leaving 10 bases between them. The CDR3 length is 13 residues. The V gene's germline CDR1 is MDHEN and CDR2 SYDVKM. The CDR3 sequence is CASRLPSTDTQYF. The CDR3 DNA reads as TGTGCCAGTCGGTTACCTAGCACAGATACGCAGTATTTT.

In this sample, this clone turned up a few times. The J gene is TRBJ1-5, the V gene TRBV5-4; D is unclear. This CDR3 is built from 14 residues. The germline V gene has CDR1 SGHNT and CDR2 YYREEE (reference sequence). V dropped 0 bases and J dropped 5 bases, with 9 bases sitting between them. The CDR3 spells CASSLGRGDQPQHF. The CDR3 coding sequence is TGTGCCAGCAGCTTGGGCCGGGGAGATCAGCCCCAGCATTTT.